The clone carrying this T cell receptor beta chain was seen only a few times. Its matching antigen is unknown. This sample was taken from a study of early T cells in non-severe SARS-CoV-2 infection. Broader study findings: Matches to VDJdb favored anti-spike CD8 responses and missed private and CD4 specificities.

Researchers tagged individual cDNA molecules with unique molecular identifiers. TCRdb redid the calling of the 5' RACE reads with MiXCR, one entry per CDR3 protein. This sample has about 80,000 distinct CDR3 sequences; roughly 12% occur once, and the top ten carry roughly a sixth. The V gene lost 4 bases and the J gene lost 6 bases, with 12 bases spanning the gap. This CDR3 is built from 12 residues. Germline loops: CDR1 SQVTM, CDR2 ANQGSEA. This specimen consisted of whole blood, obtained at baseline. The chain recombines TRBV29-1 with TRBJ1-1; D is unclear. The sequence derives from an adult who was a healthcare worker with PCR-confirmed SARS-CoV-2 infection or an uninfected control (not recorded which). The donor label of this sample is uncertain. The CDR3 coding sequence is TGCAGCGTTGCGATTCCAAGCGCTGAAGCTTTCTTT. It specifies CSVAIPSAEAFF.